The present entry profiles one T cell receptor (beta chain) with its context. This clonotype was counted many times. This clone's antigen is unknown. Per-base quality was not reported, and no clone a single base away is much larger than it. The protocol used for the library was 5' RACE. Sequencing was performed on a NextSeq 500. The TCR library protocol attached a unique molecular identifier to each TCR cDNA molecule to allow correction of PCR and sequencing errors. As for the authors' bioinformatics: Decombinator tools were used for TCR identification, UMI-based error correction and CDR3 extraction. Expanded TCRs were defined as those above a frequency of 2 per 1,000, corresponding to the top 1% of the tumor frequency distribution. Rényi diversity was computed with the R vegan package after subsampling each repertoire 100 times to 5,000 TCRs. CDR3 similarity networks were built from amino acid triplet string-kernel similarity, connecting CDR3s with pairwise similarity above 0.82. Using fastp at Q25 and MiXCR, TCRdb reprocessed the public reads and kept productive beta chains. Each record represents a unique CDR3 protein, reported with the most common genes and DNA among its rows. Here the V and J calls rest on TCRdb's processing, not on the authors' analysis. A total of about 82,000 distinct CDR3 sequences appear in this sample, 10% to 15% of them only once. The ten largest clones capture around 4.3% of the sample.

Reading from cysteine to phenylalanine, the CDR3 counts 13 amino acids. The only DNA kept is the CDR3, 39 bases in frame from the first base. CDR1 and CDR2 are read off the germline V gene (reference sequence) as DFQATT and SNEGSKA. The germline ends are 10 bases apart after V is trimmed by 3 bases and J by 4 bases. This specimen's time point label, interpreted: sample taken at primary tumor resection. TCR sequencing used whole RNA extracted from tumor and nontumor lung tissue, or from cryopreserved PBMC samples, without cell sorting. Donors were around 71 patients with early-stage, untreated non-small cell lung cancer from the lung TRACERx cohort. Patients were selected for TCR sequencing only if sufficient RNA was available from at least two tumor regions. This record comes from a study of spatial heterogeneity in lung cancer (dated by TCRdb to 2018 to 2020). Regarding the study in general: More beta-chain than alpha-chain transcripts were consistently detected, likely reflecting higher beta-chain transcript abundance. TCR alpha and beta repertoires were quantitatively compared across multiple tumor regions, matched nontumor lung and blood in non-small cell lung cancer. In the raw uncorrected reads, each unique combination of TCR and UMI appeared on average more than ten times. TCR repertoire features were related to nonsynonymous mutation counts determined by whole-exome sequencing of tumor tissue. At surgery, 220 tumor regions, around 65 matched nontumor lung samples and some 54 PBMC samples were TCR-sequenced for both alpha and beta chains. Results the study describes overall, beyond this receptor: Ubiquitous expanded tumor TCRs showed up in blood more often at tumor resection than at routine follow-up. Confirming at a functional level the hypothesis that regional TCRs recognize regional mutations was considered to require additional single-cell paired TCR alpha and beta sequencing.

This receptor was identified in a male donor with early-stage non-small cell lung cancer. The chain links TRBV20-1 with TRBJ2-1; confidence is insufficient to name the D gene. The sample was PBMCs, taken at surgery. In nucleotides, the sequence is TGCAGTGCTAGTCCGGACCCTTACAATGAGCAGTTCTTC. Translated, this gives CSASPDPYNEQFF.